This TCR beta chain was identified during a study of cytomegalovirus exposure and HLA in healthy donors. At the level of the study: Tens of millions of unique TCRs from HLA-typed donors were held in an early release of data. Points from the study as a whole: The dataset shows that most TCR sequences were rare, while some public TCRs occurred in many donors. In a later analysis, V- and J-gene trimming of beta chains associated with a DCLRE1C missense variant, replicated independently.

Healthy bone marrow donors made up the cohort. As to this clone: What it recognizes is unknown.

Germline assignment: CDR1 MDHEN and CDR2 SYDVKM. The CDR3 runs to 15 residues. The V and J ends lost 3 bases and 4 bases, in that order; junction bases with no gene match: 8. The PCR was carried out with 60 Vbeta primers and 13 Jbeta primers. Only in-frame clones appear in the TCRdb table, and some are missing; sequencing was by immunoSEQ multiplex PCR. Here the sample spans approximately 100,000 clones, under 80% being singletons. Source material: PBMCs. The origin of this receptor is a man aged 35-49 years in good health and CMV-seronegative. The rearrangement links TRBV28 to TRBJ1-2; the match to TRBD1 covers 7 bases. As DNA, the CDR3 is TGTGCCAGCAGTTTTCCCCAGGGACAGTTCTATGGCTACACCTTC. Protein product: CASSFPQGQFYGYTF.